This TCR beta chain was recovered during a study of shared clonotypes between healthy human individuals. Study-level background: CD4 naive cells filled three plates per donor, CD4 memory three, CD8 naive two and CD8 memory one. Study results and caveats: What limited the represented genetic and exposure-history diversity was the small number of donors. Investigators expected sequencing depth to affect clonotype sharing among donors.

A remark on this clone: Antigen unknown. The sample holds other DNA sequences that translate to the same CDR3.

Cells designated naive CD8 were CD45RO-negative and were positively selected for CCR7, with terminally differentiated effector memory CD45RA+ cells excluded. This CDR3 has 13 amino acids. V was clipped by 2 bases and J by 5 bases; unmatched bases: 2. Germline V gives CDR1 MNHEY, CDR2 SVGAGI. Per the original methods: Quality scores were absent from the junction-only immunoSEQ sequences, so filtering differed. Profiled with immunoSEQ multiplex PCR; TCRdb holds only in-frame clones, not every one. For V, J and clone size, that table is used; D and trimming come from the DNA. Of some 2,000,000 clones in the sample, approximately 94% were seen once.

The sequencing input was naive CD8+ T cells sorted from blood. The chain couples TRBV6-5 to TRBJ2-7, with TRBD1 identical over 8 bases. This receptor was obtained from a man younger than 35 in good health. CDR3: CASSYGTGDEQYF. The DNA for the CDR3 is TGTGCCAGCAGTTACGGGACAGGAGACGAGCAGTACTTC.